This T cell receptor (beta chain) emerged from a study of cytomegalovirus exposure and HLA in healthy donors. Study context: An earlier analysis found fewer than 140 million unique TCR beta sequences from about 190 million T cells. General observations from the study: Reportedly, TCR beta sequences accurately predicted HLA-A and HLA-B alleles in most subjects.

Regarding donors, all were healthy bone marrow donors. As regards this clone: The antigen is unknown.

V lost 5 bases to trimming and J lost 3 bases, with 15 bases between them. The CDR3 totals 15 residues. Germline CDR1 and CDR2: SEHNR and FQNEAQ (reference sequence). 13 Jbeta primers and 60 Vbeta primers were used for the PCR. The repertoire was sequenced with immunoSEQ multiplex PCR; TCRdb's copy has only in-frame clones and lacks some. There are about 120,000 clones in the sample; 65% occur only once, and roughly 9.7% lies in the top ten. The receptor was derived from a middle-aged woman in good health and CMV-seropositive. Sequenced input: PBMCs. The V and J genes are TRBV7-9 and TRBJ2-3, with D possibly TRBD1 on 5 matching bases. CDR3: CASSQTSTGTDTQYF. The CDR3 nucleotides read TGTGCCAGCAGCCAGACAAGTACAGGTACAGATACGCAGTATTTT.